Listed here is a single T cell receptor (beta chain). This CDR3 region has 14 residues. V lost 2 bases, J lost 8 bases, and 6 bases stayed unmatched. Germline loops: CDR1 SGHRS, CDR2 YFSETQ. The data were taken from a study of blood T cell repertoires in COVID-19. Study information: Italy, Spain and the United States were the sources of the convalescent and acute COVID-19 samples. Sources were T cells, B-cell-depleted T cells, or PBMCs; the material itself was cDNA or gDNA.

Study processing details: Amplification from reference gene primers served as the basis for estimated nucleated cell counts. Sequenced by immunoSEQ multiplex PCR; TCRdb stores in-frame clones only, minus some. D and trimming were read from the DNA, whereas the V and J calls and clone size are those reported in that table. The sample records 150,000 to 200,000 clones, over 75% being singletons. The gene calls are TRBV5-1 and TRBJ1-1, with 10 bases fitting TRBD1. Sequencing was carried out using peripheral blood. The TCR comes from a man aged 40-49 years with active or convalescent COVID-19. CDR3 in amino acids: CASSLYPGQGEAFF. The CDR3 coding sequence is TGCGCCAGCAGCTTATACCCGGGACAGGGGGAAGCTTTCTTT.